These 27 T cell receptor beta chains originate from one sample sequenced in a study of beta chain features in type 1 diabetes. cDNA synthesis used the whole RNA isolate, giving expressed TCRB sequences. Assay: immunoSEQ multiplex PCR; the TCRdb copy retains only in-frame clones and omits some. Among around 500,000 clones listed, about an eighth were seen once. The sequenced sample was naive CD4+ T cells from blood. These receptors all stem from a woman between 18 and 29 years old in good health.

This clone was observed a handful of times. J is TRBJ2-6 and V is TRBV25-1; a weak D match, TRBD1 (6 bases). CDR3 size: 15 residues. With 6 bases removed from V and 0 bases from J, the gap between germline ends came to 9 bases. CDR1 MGHDK and CDR2 SYGVNS come from the germline V gene. The CDR3 region has the DNA TGTGCCAGCAGGGCGGACAGCTCTGGGGCCAACGTCCTGACTTTC. It encodes CASRADSSGANVLTF.

The J gene is TRBJ1-2, the V gene TRBV4-1; possibly TRBD1 for D (5 bases). CDR1 MGHRA and CDR2 YSYEKL come from the germline V gene. V gave up 6 bases and J gave up 6 bases, with 26 bases separating them. CDR3 length equals 17 residues. In nucleotides, the CDR3 is TGCGCCAGCAGAAACCGTGCGGGGACCCTAAGGGACCATGGCTACACCTTC. Residues: CASRNRAGTLRDHGYTF.

The rearrangement joins TRBV2 to TRBJ2-7; either TRBD1 or TRBD2 may supply D (7 bases each). The CDR3 is made up of 11 amino acids. V lost 9 bases and J lost 7, with 13 bases in between. Germline V gives CDR1 SNHLY, CDR2 FYNNEI. CDR3 loop: CASTGEGEQYF. The CDR3, as DNA: TGTGCCAGTACAGGGGAGGGAGAGCAGTACTTC. Looking up the rest from reference TRBV2 and TRBJ2-7 gives the full variable domain: EPEVTQTPSHQVTQMGQEVILRCVPISNHLYFYWYRQILGQKVEFLVSFYNNEISEKSEIFDDQFSVERPDGSNFTLKIRSTKLEDSAMYFCASTGEGEQYFGPGTRLTVT.

This clone was seen a handful of times. The CDR3 here is CASSLAWGAEETQYF. The CDR3 DNA sequence: TGTGCCAGCAGCTTAGCCTGGGGTGCAGAAGAGACCCAGTACTTC. This chain joins TRBV7-2 and TRBJ2-5; no clear D gene. The CDR3 contains 15 residues. Germline V gene sequence: CDR1 SGHTA, CDR2 FQGNSA. The ends were cut back, 0 bases at V and 3 bases at J, with 11 bases in the middle.

CDR3 protein: CATSSGEKLFF. CDR3 bases: TGTGCCACCAGCTCCGGTGAAAAACTGTTTTTT. This chain connects TRBV15 to TRBJ1-4; no firm D call. The CDR3 has 11 amino acids. CDR1 and CDR2 (germline): LNHNV, YYDKDF (reference sequence). V dropped 5 bases and J dropped 7 bases, with 5 bases sitting between them.

This clone was observed a few times. This chain connects TRBV29-1 to TRBJ1-4; TRBD1 matches at 7 bases. The trim removed 4 bases at V and 7 bases at J, leaving 6 bases unmatched. Germline CDR1 SQVTM, CDR2 ANQGSEA. This CDR3 contains 13 residues. The chain's CDR3 is CSVGTGGTEKLFF. The CDR3 DNA follows: TGCAGCGTTGGGACAGGCGGAACTGAAAAACTGTTTTTT.

This sequence joins TRBV4-1 and TRBJ2-2; D not resolved. The germline V gene encodes CDR1 MGHRA and CDR2 YSYEKL. This CDR3 contains 17 residues. V was shortened by 1 base and J by 0 bases, with 12 bases between the two germline ends. CDR3 protein: CASSQASVPSNTGELFF. The CDR3 nucleotides are TGCGCCAGCAGCCAAGCCTCGGTCCCATCGAACACCGGGGAGCTGTTTTTT.

The chain has TRBV15 and TRBJ1-5; D is uncertain. CDR3 length equals 12 residues. Germline V gene data show CDR1 as LNHNV and CDR2 as YYDKDF (reference sequence). V dropped 2 bases and J dropped 5 bases, with 4 bases sitting between them. This chain's CDR3 is CATSRPDQPQHF. The CDR3 bases are TGTGCCACCAGCAGACCAGATCAGCCCCAGCATTTT.

This clone was seen a few times. The chain uses TRBV7-3 and TRBJ2-3; 9 bases are a match to TRBD1. Germline CDR1 reads SGHTA; CDR2 reads FQGTGA. J was trimmed by 1 base and V by 5 bases; bases with no gene match: 7. The CDR3 extends over 16 amino acids. This chain's CDR3 is CASSRQGVVGTDTQYF. Here the CDR3 DNA reads TGTGCCAGCAGCCGACAGGGGGTCGTGGGCACAGATACGCAGTATTTT.

This clone occurred a few times. This sequence joins TRBV28 and TRBJ2-7; the match to TRBD1 covers 10 bases. Germline V CDR1 and CDR2: MDHEN, SYDVKM. This CDR3 has 14 residues. J gave up 2 bases and V 5 bases, and 3 bases lay outside the gene matches. The CDR3 sequence: CASSRGTGAYEQYV. The CDR3, as DNA: TGTGCCAGCAGTCGCGGGACAGGGGCCTACGAGCAGTACGTC.

This sequence joins TRBV27 and TRBJ2-5; D ambiguous. The V end was cut by 1 base, the J end by 9 bases, with 9 bases between. The CDR3 length is 12 residues. Germline V lookup: CDR1 MNHEY, CDR2 SMNVEV (reference sequence). CDR3 sequence: CASSLWHGPQYF. The CDR3 nucleotides read TGTGCCAGCAGTTTATGGCACGGGCCCCAGTACTTC.

This clone was observed a few times. The chain links TRBV19 to TRBJ2-1; tentative D call: TRBD1 (6 bases). Germline V gene sequence: CDR1 LNHDA, CDR2 SQIVND (reference sequence). The CDR3 is 14 residues long. With 6 bases removed from V and 3 bases from J, the gap between germline ends came to 12 bases. The CDR3 is CASSRKTGYNEQFF. In nucleotides, the CDR3 is TGTGCCAGTAGCCGCAAGACAGGCTACAATGAGCAGTTCTTC.

This clone was counted a few times. V is TRBV5-5 and J is TRBJ2-7; no reliable D call. The V gene's germline CDR1 is SGHKS and CDR2 YYEKEE (reference sequence). V lost 4 bases, J lost 3 bases, and 11 bases lay in between. This CDR3 comprises 13 residues. The CDR3 sequence is CASSLRPNYEQYF. DNA of the CDR3: TGTGCCAGCAGCCTGCGGCCGAACTACGAGCAGTACTTC.

As regards this clone: At one of its ends the junction is not consistent with the germline gene, which may arise from a read error. This rearrangement joins TRBV7-8 to TRBJ2-1; the D gene is possibly TRBD1 (6 bases). The V gene's germline CDR1 is SGHVS and CDR2 FQNEAQ. This CDR3 is 14 amino acids long. The CDR3: CASSLGQTYNEQVF. DNA of the CDR3: TGTGCCAGCAGCCTTGGACAGACCTACAATGAGCAGGTCTTC.

The V gene is TRBV5-1, the J gene TRBJ2-3, with D maybe TRBD2 (5 bases). Trimming took 4 bases from V and 3 from J, leaving 12 bases between them. The CDR3 loop spans 14 amino acids. The germline V gene has CDR1 SGHRS and CDR2 YFSETQ. The CDR3 reads CASSLRTSTDTQYF. The CDR3 coding sequence is TGCGCCAGCAGCCTCCGGACTTCTACAGATACGCAGTATTTT.

This clone has just a few counts. Additional DNA sequences in this sample encode the identical CDR3. The genes are TRBV30 and TRBJ1-1; unclear D gene. Germline-derived CDR1 and CDR2 are GTSNPN and SVGIG (reference sequence). The ends were cut back, 7 bases at V and 8 bases at J, with 17 bases in the middle. The CDR3 has 12 residues. The CDR3 nucleotides are TGTGCCTTCGGACGCGGGGTGCTCGAAGCTTTCTTT. Translating gives CAFGRGVLEAFF.

This clone showed up just a few times. V and J are TRBV27 and TRBJ2-7; TRBD2 agrees at 7 bases. CDR1 and CDR2 (germline): MNHEY, SMNVEV (reference sequence). With 2 bases clipped from V and 2 bases from J, the junction kept 3 bases outside the gene matches. The CDR3 sequence is 14 residues long. CDR3 in DNA: TGTGCCAGCAGTTTAAGCGGGATGGCCTACGAGCAGTACTTC. Amino acids: CASSLSGMAYEQYF.

The chain has TRBV15 and TRBJ1-2, with TRBD1 matching over 9 bases. Germline-derived CDR1 and CDR2 are LNHNV and YYDKDF (reference sequence). Trimming removed 3 bases from V and 4 bases from J; junction bases left unmatched: 12. The CDR3 spans 17 residues. The CDR3 reads CATSRPNRGHNVYGYTF. CDR3 in DNA: TGTGCCACCAGCAGGCCCAACAGGGGGCACAACGTCTATGGCTACACCTTC.

This clone occurred a few times. The chain employs TRBV29-1 and TRBJ2-5; D may be TRBD1 (6 bases). There are 12 residues in the CDR3. V dropped 6 bases and J dropped 2 bases, with 10 bases sitting between them. In germline, CDR1 is SQVTM, CDR2 ANQGSEA. CDR3 DNA: TGCAGCGTCACCAGGGGTCAAGAGACCCAGTACTTC. It codes for CSVTRGQETQYF.

This chain joins TRBV28 and TRBJ2-5; 8 bases line up with TRBD1. CDR1 MDHEN and CDR2 SYDVKM come from the germline V gene. CDR3 length: 15 amino acids. Losses at the gene ends were 5 bases for V and 3 bases for J; bases not matched to a gene: 8. CDR3 in DNA: TGTGCCAGCAGTCGACAGGGGAAGGGGGAAGAGACCCAGTACTTC. Its translation is CASSRQGKGEETQYF.

Only a few counts were recorded for this clone. This chain links TRBV27 with TRBJ2-7, with 9 bases matching TRBD1. Germline-derived CDR1 and CDR2 are MNHEY and SMNVEV (reference sequence). V was clipped by 4 bases and J by 3 bases; unmatched bases: 4. CDR3 length: 14 residues. CDR3 protein: CASSSTDRGYEQYV. The CDR3 coding sequence is TGTGCCAGCAGTTCGACGGACAGGGGCTACGAGCAGTACGTC.

The gene calls are TRBV7-2 and TRBJ1-1, with 8 nucleotides matching TRBD1. Germline V gives CDR1 SGHTA, CDR2 FQGNSA. CDR3 length: 14 residues. Trimming took 4 bases from V and 4 from J; bases not matched to a gene: 5. The CDR3 coding sequence is TGTGCCAGCAGCTCCAGGGGGCAAGGCACTGAAGCTTTCTTT. As protein: CASSSRGQGTEAFF.

The chain couples TRBV30 to TRBJ2-1; maybe TRBD2 (6 bases). With 0 bases removed from V and 6 bases from J, the gap between germline ends came to 18 bases. Germline assignment: CDR1 GTSNPN and CDR2 SVGIG (reference sequence). CDR3 length: 16 amino acids. The CDR3 protein is CAWSVWRAGGTNEQFF. The CDR3 DNA follows: TGTGCCTGGAGTGTATGGAGGGCAGGAGGAACCAATGAGCAGTTCTTC.

The chain combines TRBV7-3 with TRBJ1-1, with a weak D call TRBD1 (5 bases). The V end lost 4 bases, the J end lost 4 bases, and 10 bases lay between the germline ends. The CDR3 contains 13 residues. Germline CDR1 SGHTA, CDR2 FQGTGA. The CDR3 coding sequence is TGTGCCAGCAGCTCCCGACAGTCCACTGAAGCTTTCTTT. This gives the protein CASSSRQSTEAFF. The full variable domain, completed using reference TRBV7-3 and TRBJ1-1, is GAGVSQTPSNKVTEKGKYVELRCDPISGHTALYWYRQSLGQGPEFLIYFQGTGAADDSGLPNDRFFAVRPEGSVSTLKIQRTERGDSAVYLCASSSRQSTEAFFGQGTRLTVV.

This clone was seen more than once but under ten times. The chain has TRBV29-1 and TRBJ2-3; 7 bases are shared with TRBD1. Germline lookup yields CDR1 SQVTM and CDR2 ANQGSEA. The length of the CDR3 is 13 residues. V lost 4 bases to trimming and J lost 1 base; unmatched junction nucleotides: 2. The CDR3, as DNA: TGCAGCGTTGCGCAGGGGGGCACAGATACGCAGTATTTT. Amino acid sequence: CSVAQGGTDTQYF.

This clone was seen more than once but under ten times. V is TRBV5-1 and J is TRBJ1-1; 8 nucleotides line up with TRBD1. Trimming cost V 2 bases and J 2 bases; bases outside gene matches: 11. Germline CDR1 SGHRS, CDR2 YFSETQ. The CDR3 sequence is 17 residues long. The CDR3 here is CASSFGTGIRHNTEAFF. DNA for the CDR3: TGCGCCAGCAGCTTTGGGACAGGCATCCGTCATAACACTGAAGCTTTCTTT.

This chain uses TRBV15 with TRBJ1-4; 9 positions agree with TRBD1. Germline-derived CDR1 and CDR2 are LNHNV and YYDKDF (reference sequence). V was clipped by 2 bases and J by 7 bases; unmatched bases: 5. The CDR3 has 15 residues. Here the CDR3 DNA reads TGTGCCACCAGCAGATCCGGGACAGGGACTGAAAAACTGTTTTTT. Encoded protein: CATSRSGTGTEKLFF.